This T cell receptor (beta chain) was recorded in a study of cytomegalovirus exposure and HLA in healthy donors. With 5 bases clipped from V and 4 bases from J, the junction kept 13 bases outside the gene matches. From germline, CDR1 is SGHTA and CDR2 FQGNSA. The CDR3 has 16 residues. The study ran its PCR with 60 Vbeta and 13 Jbeta primers. TCRdb's copy holds only in-frame clones and misses some; the assay was immunoSEQ multiplex PCR. The table includes 150,000 to 200,000 clones, 84% detected once. The chain uses TRBV7-2 and TRBJ1-2, with 7 bases lining up with TRBD1. This clonotype was obtained from a woman in her forties or fifties in good health and CMV-seropositive. Material for sequencing was PBMCs. As DNA, the CDR3 is TGTGCCAGCAGCCCCGTTTCAGGGGGTAGGAGCTATGGCTACACCTTC. It specifies CASSPVSGGRSYGYTF.